This T cell receptor beta chain was identified during a study of post-analysis software for immune sequencing data (dated by TCRdb to the mid-2010s). Some background on the complete study: Relapsing-remitting, secondary progressive and progressive-relapsing multiple sclerosis were recorded as disease courses, and subtype annotation was lacking for some patients. The patient repertoires were set against about 12 previously published healthy control repertoires from donors whose ages ranged from roughly 6 to 27 years. A subset of samples was prepared in parallel using single-end sample barcoding, then pooled and co-amplified after Illumina adapter ligation. Beyond this particular receptor, the publication reports: Normalized Chao1 diversity was significantly lower in multiple sclerosis patients than controls, suggesting substantial peripheral T-cell clonal expansion. The multiple sclerosis patient group was slightly younger than the control group. Patients showed significantly higher frequencies than controls for about 5 TRBV segments, among them TRBV5-6, TRBV5-1 and TRBV20-1. When samples were clustered directly using the F measure, samples prepared in the same batch co-clustered strongly, which prompted a batch-effect correction.

The library was obtained by PCR. For sequencing, an Illumina HiSeq 2500 was employed. Unique molecular identifiers were incorporated into TCR beta cDNA libraries to reduce PCR and sequencing biases. Every 1 to 10 million input T cells yielded about 500,000 cDNA molecules, meaning each molecule approximated one T cell. The same protocol used for the earlier healthy control dataset was applied to prepare and sequence the patient libraries. Within a given batch, samples were prepared together, multiplexed and sequenced on the same HiSeq lane. Processing in the source paper ran as follows. Raw barcoded reads were processed with MIGEC, discarding single-read molecular identifier groups before consensus assembly and CDR3 extraction. VDJtools was used for post-analysis of the clonotype tables, with diversity normalized by down-sampling every dataset to the smallest sample size. Repertoire overlap clustering matched CDR3 amino acid but not nucleotide sequences to correct batch-related cross-sample contamination. In-frame beta chains were kept once TCRdb had trimmed the public reads at Q25 with fastp and called clones with MiXCR. Duplicate CDR3 protein sequences are folded into a single record with the most common DNA and genes. What appears here as the V and J calls and clone size reflects TCRdb's work, not the paper's. A total of roughly 650,000 distinct CDR3 sequences appear in this sample, roughly three fifths of them only once. Of the sample, approximately 10% is held by the ten largest clones.

Deletion took 2 bases off V and 0 bases off J, with a span of 22 bases between the germline ends. From its cysteine to its phenylalanine, the CDR3 spans 19 amino acids. Only the CDR3 portion is preserved as DNA: 57 bases, with reading frame beginning at the first base. In regard to this clonotype: Its cognate antigen has yet to be identified. Base quality data are lacking; no much larger clone is found one base away.

TCR beta repertoires were profiled from peripheral blood of some 13 young patients with multiple sclerosis to demonstrate the VDJtools post-analysis software. The patients with multiple sclerosis were children and adolescents between about 6 and 16 years of age. The rearranged segments are TRBV12-3 or TRBV12-4 and TRBJ1-1, and perhaps TRBD1 as D gene, on 5 matching bases. Sequencing was carried out using blood. This TCR derives from a girl aged 2 to 10 with multiple sclerosis. In nucleotides, the sequence is TGTGCCAGCAGTTTAAAGGATCCCAGGGATTCCCCAGTGAACACTGAAGCTTTCTTT. This yields the protein CASSLKDPRDSPVNTEAFF.